The TCR beta chain under discussion was sequenced for a study of OX40 agonist ivuxolimab in advanced cancers. The study's findings and limits: At doses 0.1 to 3.0 mg/kg, CD4+ and CD8+ clones expanded. Fewer expanded clones were found on average in CD4+ than in CD8+ T cells.

The CDR3 loop spans 18 amino acids. The V and J ends lost 5 bases and 4 bases, in that order; junction bases with no gene match: 11. Germline V gives CDR1 SGHAT, CDR2 FQNNGV. A note on this clone: The antigen is not known.

Libraries were prepared by immunoSEQ multiplex PCR; TCRdb keeps only in-frame clonotypes and omits some of them. This sample has tens of thousands of clones, with 84% found just once. Anyone with autoimmune disease history or systemic immunosuppression was excluded. The input for sequencing was CD4+ or CD8+ T cells sorted from blood, taken in a trial of the OX40 agonist ivuxolimab. V is TRBV11-2 and J is TRBJ2-6; TRBD1 matches at 10 bases. The clonotype originates from an adult with an advanced solid tumor such as melanoma, head and neck, liver or kidney cancer. The CDR3, as DNA: TGTGCCAGCAGCCCAGAACCCGGGACAGGGGAAGGGGCCAACGTCCTGACTTTC. Translation gives CASSPEPGTGEGANVLTF.